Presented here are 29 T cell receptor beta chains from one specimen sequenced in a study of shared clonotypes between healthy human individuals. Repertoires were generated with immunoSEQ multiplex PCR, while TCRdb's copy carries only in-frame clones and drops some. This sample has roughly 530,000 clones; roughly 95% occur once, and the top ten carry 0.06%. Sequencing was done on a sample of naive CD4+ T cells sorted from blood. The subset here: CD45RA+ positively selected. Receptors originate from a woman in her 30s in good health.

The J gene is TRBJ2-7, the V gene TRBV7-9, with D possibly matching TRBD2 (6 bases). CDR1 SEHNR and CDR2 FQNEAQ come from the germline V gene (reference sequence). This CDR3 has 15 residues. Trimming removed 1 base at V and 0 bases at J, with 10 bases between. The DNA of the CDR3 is TGTGCCAGCAGCTTAGTGCAGGGAGGCTCCTACGAGCAGTACTTC. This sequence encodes CASSLVQGGSYEQYF.

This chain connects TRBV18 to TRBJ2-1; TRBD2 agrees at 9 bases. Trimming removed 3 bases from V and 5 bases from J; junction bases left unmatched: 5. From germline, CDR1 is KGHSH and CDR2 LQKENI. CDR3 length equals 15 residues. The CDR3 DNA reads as TGTGCCAGCTCACCTCTGCCTAGCGGGGACAATGAGCAGTTCTTC. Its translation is CASSPLPSGDNEQFF. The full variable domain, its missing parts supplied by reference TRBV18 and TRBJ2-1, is NAGVMQNPRHLVRRRGQEARLRCSPMKGHSHVYWYRQLPEEGLKFMVYLQKENIIDESGMPKERFSAEFPKEGPSILRIQQVVRGDSAAYFCASSPLPSGDNEQFFGPGTRLTVL.

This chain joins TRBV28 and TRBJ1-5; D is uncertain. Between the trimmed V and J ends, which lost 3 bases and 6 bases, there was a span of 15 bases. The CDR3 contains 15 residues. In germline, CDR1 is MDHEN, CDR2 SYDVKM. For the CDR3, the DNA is TGTGCCAGCAGTTTCTCAATTGCAATAGGTCAGCCCCAGCATTTT. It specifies CASSFSIAIGQPQHF.

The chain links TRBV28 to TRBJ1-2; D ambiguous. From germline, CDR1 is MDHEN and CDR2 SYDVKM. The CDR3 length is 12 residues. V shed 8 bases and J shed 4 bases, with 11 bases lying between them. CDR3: CASVSLGYGYTF. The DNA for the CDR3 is TGTGCCAGCGTCTCGCTAGGCTATGGCTACACCTTC.

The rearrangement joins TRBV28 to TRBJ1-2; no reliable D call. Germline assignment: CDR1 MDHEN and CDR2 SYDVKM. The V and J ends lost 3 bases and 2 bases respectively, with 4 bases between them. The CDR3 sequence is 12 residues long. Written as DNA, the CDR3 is TGTGCCAGCAGTTTCAGGAACTATGGCTACACCTTC. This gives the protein CASSFRNYGYTF.

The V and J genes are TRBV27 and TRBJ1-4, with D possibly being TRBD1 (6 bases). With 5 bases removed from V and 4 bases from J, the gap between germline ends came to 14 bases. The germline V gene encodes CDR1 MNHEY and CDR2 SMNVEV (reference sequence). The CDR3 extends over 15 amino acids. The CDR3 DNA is TGTGCCAGCAGTCCAACAGGGTTTTATAATGAAAAACTGTTTTTT. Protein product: CASSPTGFYNEKLFF. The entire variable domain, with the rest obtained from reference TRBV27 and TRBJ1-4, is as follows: EAQVTQNPRYLITVTGKKLTVTCSQNMNHEYMSWYRQDPGLGLRQIYYSMNVEVTDKGDVPEGYKVSRKEKRNFPLILESPSPNQTSLYFCASSPTGFYNEKLFFGSGTQLSVL.

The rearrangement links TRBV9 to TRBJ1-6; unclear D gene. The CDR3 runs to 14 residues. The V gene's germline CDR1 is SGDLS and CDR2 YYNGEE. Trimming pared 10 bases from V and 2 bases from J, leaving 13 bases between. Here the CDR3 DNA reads TGTGCCCAGTATTTTTTCCCCTATAATTCACCCCTCCACTTT. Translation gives CAQYFFPYNSPLHF.

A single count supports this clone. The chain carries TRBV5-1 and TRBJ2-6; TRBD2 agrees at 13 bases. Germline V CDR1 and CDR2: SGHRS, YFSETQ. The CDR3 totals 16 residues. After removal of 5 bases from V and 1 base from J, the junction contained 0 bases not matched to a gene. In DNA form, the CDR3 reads TGCGCCAGCAGACTAGCGGGAGGGTCTGGGGCCAACGTCCTGACTTTC. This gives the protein CASRLAGGSGANVLTF.

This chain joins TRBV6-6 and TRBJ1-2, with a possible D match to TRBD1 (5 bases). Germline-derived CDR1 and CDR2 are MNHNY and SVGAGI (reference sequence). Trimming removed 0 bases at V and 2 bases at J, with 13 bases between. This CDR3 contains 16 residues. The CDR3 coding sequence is TGTGCCAGCAGTTACTCAGGACAAAAAGGGAACTATGGCTACACCTTC. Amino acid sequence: CASSYSGQKGNYGYTF.

The CDR3 loop reads CASSEGRAPNYGYTF. CDR3 coding DNA: TGTGCCAGCAGCGAAGGCAGGGCTCCTAACTATGGCTACACCTTC. The chain joins TRBV28 to TRBJ1-2, with TRBD1 as a possible D gene (5 bases). Trimming stripped 6 bases from V and 0 bases from J, with 14 bases between. Germline V gene data show CDR1 as MDHEN and CDR2 as SYDVKM. The CDR3 is made up of 15 amino acids.

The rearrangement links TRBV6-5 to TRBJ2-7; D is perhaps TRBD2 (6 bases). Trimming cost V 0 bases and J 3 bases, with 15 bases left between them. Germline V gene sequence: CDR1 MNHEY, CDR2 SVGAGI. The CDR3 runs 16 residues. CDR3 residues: CASSYSWPGLNYEQYF. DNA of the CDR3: TGTGCCAGCAGTTACTCATGGCCGGGACTGAACTACGAGCAGTACTTC.

CDR3 in amino acids: CASSEPYRSSYNEQFF. In DNA, the CDR3 is TGTGCCAGCAGTGAACCCTACAGAAGCTCCTACAATGAGCAGTTCTTC. This chain connects TRBV6-1 to TRBJ2-1; the D is unclear. Trimming removed 2 bases from V and 0 bases from J, with 11 bases in between. Germline CDR1 and CDR2: MNHNS and SASEGT. CDR3 length equals 16 residues.

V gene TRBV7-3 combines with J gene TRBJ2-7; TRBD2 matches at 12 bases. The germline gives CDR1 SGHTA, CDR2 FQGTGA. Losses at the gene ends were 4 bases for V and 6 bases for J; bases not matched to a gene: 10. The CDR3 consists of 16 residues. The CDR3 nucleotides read TGTGCCAGCAGCTCTGTGCCTAGCGGGAGGGCCAGCGAGCAGTACTTC. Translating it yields CASSSVPSGRASEQYF.

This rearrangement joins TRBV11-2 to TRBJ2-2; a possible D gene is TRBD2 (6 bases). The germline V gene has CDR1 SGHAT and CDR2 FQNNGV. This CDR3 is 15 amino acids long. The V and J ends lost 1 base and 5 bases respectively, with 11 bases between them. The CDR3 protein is CASSLAGVRTGELFF. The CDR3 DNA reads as TGTGCCAGCAGCTTAGCGGGGGTTAGGACCGGGGAGCTGTTTTTT. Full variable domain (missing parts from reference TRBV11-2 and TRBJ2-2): EAGVAQSPRYKIIEKRQSVAFWCNPISGHATLYWYQQILGQGPKLLIQFQNNGVVDDSQLPKDRFSAERLKGVDSTLKIQPAKLEDSAVYLCASSLAGVRTGELFFGEGSRLTVL.

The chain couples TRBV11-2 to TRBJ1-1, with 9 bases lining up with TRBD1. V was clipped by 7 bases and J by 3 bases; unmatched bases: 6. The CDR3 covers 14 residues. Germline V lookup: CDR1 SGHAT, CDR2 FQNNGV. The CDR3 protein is CASNYDRGDTEAFF. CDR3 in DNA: TGTGCCAGCAACTACGACAGGGGGGACACTGAAGCTTTCTTT. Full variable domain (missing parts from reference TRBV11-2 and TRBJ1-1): EAGVAQSPRYKIIEKRQSVAFWCNPISGHATLYWYQQILGQGPKLLIQFQNNGVVDDSQLPKDRFSAERLKGVDSTLKIQPAKLEDSAVYLCASNYDRGDTEAFFGQGTRLTVV.

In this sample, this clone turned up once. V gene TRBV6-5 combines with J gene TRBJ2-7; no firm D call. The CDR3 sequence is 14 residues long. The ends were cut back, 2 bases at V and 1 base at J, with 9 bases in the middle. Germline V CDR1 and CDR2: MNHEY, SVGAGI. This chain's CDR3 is CASSYSPSSYEQYF. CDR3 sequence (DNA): TGTGCCAGCAGTTACAGTCCCTCATCCTACGAGCAGTACTTC.

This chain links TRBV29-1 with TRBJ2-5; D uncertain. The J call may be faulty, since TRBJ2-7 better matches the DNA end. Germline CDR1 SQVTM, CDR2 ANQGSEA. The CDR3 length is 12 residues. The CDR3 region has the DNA TGCAGCGTTGGGGGTGAGGTGAGCGAGCAGTACTTC. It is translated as CSVGGEVSEQYF.

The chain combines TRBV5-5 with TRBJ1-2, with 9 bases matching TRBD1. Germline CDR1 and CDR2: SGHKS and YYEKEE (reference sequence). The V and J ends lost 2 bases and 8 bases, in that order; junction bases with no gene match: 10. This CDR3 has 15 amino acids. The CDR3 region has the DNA TGTGCCAGCAGCTTCACCGGGACAGGGAGGGGCGGCTACACCTTC. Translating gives CASSFTGTGRGGYTF.

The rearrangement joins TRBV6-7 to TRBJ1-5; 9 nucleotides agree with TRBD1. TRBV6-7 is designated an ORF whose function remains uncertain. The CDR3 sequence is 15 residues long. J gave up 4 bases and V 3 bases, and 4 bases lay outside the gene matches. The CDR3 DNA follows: TGTGCCAGCAGTTATACAGGGGGCCAAAATCAGCCCCAGCATTTT. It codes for CASSYTGGQNQPQHF.

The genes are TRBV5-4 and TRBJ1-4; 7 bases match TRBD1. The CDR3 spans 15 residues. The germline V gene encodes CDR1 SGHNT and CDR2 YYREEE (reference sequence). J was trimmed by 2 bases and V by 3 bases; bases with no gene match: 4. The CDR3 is CASSSRQGTNEKLFF. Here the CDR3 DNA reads TGTGCCAGCAGCTCCAGACAGGGTACTAATGAAAAACTGTTTTTT.

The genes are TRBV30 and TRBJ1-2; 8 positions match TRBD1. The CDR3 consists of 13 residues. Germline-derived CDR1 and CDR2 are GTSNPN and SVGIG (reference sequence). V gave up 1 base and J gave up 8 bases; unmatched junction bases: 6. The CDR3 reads CAWSATGADGYTF. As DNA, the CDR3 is TGTGCCTGGAGTGCGACAGGGGCGGACGGCTACACCTTC.

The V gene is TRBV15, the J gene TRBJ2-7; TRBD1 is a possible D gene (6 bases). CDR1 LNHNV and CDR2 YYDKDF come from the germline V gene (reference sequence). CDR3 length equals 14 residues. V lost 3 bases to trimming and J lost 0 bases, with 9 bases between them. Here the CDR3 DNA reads TGTGCCACCAGCAGTGACAGGAGCTCCTACGAGCAGTACTTC. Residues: CATSSDRSSYEQYF.

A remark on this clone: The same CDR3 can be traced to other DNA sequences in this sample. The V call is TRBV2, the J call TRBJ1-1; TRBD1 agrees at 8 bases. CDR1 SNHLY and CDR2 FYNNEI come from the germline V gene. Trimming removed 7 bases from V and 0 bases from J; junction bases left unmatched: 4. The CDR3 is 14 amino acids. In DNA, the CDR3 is TGTGCCAGCACCGGACAGGGACTGAACACTGAAGCTTTCTTT. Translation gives CASTGQGLNTEAFF. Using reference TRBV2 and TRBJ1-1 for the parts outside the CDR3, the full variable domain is EPEVTQTPSHQVTQMGQEVILRCVPISNHLYFYWYRQILGQKVEFLVSFYNNEISEKSEIFDDQFSVERPDGSNFTLKIRSTKLEDSAMYFCASTGQGLNTEAFFGQGTRLTVV.

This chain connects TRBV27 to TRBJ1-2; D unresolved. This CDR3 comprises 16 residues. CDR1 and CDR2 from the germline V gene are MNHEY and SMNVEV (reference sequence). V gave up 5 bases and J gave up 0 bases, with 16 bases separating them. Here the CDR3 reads CASSPVDIKANYGYTF. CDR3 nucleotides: TGTGCCAGCAGTCCCGTAGATATAAAAGCTAACTATGGCTACACCTTC.

The CDR3 DNA sequence: TGTGCCAGCAGTACACAGGGGGCCTTAACTGAAGCTTTCTTT. It is translated as CASSTQGALTEAFF. The V gene is TRBV6-5, the J gene TRBJ1-1; 9 nucleotides match TRBD1. With V trimmed by 5 bases and J by 5 bases, 6 bases remained unmatched. Germline CDR1 reads MNHEY; CDR2 reads SVGAGI. CDR3 length: 14 amino acids.

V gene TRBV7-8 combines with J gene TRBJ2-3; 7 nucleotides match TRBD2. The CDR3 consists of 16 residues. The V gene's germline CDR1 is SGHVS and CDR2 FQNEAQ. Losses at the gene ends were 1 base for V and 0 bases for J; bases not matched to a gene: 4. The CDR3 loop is CASSLDLAESTDTQYF. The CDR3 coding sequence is TGTGCCAGCAGCTTAGATCTAGCGGAAAGCACAGATACGCAGTATTTT.

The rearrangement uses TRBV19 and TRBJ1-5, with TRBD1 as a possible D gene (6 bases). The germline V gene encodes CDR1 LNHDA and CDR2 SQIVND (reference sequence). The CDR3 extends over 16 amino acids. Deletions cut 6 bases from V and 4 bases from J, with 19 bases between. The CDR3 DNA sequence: TGTGCCAGTAGCGCCGCCCACACAGGGCGAAATCAGCCCCAGCATTTT. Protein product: CASSAAHTGRNQPQHF.

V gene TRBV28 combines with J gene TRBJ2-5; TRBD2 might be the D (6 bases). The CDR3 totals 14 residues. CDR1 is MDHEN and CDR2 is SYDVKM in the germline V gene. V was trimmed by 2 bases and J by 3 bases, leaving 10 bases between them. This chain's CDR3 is CASSLTGVEETQYF. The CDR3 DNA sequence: TGTGCCAGCAGTTTAACGGGAGTGGAAGAGACCCAGTACTTC.

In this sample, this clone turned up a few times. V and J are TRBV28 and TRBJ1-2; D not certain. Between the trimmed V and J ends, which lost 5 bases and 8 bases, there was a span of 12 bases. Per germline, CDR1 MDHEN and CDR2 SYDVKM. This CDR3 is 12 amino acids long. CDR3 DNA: TGTGCCAGCAGTCTAAGGAGCTTGGGCTACACCTTC. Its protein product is CASSLRSLGYTF.